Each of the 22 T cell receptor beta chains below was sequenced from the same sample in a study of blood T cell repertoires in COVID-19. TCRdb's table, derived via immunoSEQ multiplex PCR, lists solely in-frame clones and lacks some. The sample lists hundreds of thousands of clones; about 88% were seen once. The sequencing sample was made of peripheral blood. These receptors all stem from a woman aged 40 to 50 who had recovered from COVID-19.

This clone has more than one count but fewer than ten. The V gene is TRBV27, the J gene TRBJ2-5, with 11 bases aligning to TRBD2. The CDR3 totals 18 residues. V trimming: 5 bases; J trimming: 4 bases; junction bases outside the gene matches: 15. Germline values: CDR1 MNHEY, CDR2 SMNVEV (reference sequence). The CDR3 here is CASSRYRPLAGDRETQYF. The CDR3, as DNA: TGTGCCAGCAGTAGATATCGTCCACTAGCGGGAGACCGAGAGACCCAGTACTTC.

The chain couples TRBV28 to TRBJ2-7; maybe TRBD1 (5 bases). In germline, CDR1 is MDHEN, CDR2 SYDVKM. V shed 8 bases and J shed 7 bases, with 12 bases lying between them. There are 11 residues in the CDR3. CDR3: CASADKGEQYF. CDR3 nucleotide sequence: TGTGCCAGCGCCGACAAGGGGGAGCAGTACTTC.

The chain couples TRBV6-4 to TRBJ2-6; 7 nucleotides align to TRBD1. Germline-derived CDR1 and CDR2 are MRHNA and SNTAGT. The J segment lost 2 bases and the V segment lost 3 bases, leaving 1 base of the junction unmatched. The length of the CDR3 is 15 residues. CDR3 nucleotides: TGTGCCAGCAGTGAAACAGGGGCTGGGGCCAACGTCCTGACTTTC. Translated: CASSETGAGANVLTF.

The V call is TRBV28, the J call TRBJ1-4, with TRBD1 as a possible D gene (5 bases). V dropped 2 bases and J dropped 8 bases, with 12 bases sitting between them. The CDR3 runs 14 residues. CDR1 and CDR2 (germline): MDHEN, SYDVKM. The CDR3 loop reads CASSLPGKVEKLFF. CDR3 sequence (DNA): TGTGCCAGCAGTTTACCAGGGAAGGTGGAAAAACTGTTTTTT. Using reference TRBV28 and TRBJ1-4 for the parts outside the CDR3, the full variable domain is DVKVTQSSRYLVKRTGEKVFLECVQDMDHENMFWYRQDPGLGLRLIYFSYDVKMKEKGDIPEGYSVSREKKERFSLILESASTNQTSMYLCASSLPGKVEKLFFGSGTQLSVL.

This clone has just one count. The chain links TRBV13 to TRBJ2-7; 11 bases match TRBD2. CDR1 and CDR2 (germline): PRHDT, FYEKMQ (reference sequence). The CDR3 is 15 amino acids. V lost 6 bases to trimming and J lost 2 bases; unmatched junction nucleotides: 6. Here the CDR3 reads CASRSLAGVAYEQYF. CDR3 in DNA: TGTGCCAGCAGATCACTAGCGGGGGTAGCCTACGAGCAGTACTTC.

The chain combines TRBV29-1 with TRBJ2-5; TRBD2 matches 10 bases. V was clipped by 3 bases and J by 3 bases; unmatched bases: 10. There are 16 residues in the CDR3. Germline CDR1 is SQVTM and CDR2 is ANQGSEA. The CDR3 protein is CSVEWPSGSWEETQYF. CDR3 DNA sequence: TGCAGCGTTGAGTGGCCTAGCGGGAGTTGGGAAGAGACCCAGTACTTC.

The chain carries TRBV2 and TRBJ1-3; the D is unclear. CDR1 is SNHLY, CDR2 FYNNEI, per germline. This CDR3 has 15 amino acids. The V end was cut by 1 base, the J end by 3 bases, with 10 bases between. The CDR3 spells CASSEGQVYGNTIYF. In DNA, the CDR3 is TGTGCCAGCAGTGAAGGGCAGGTCTATGGAAACACCATATATTTT.

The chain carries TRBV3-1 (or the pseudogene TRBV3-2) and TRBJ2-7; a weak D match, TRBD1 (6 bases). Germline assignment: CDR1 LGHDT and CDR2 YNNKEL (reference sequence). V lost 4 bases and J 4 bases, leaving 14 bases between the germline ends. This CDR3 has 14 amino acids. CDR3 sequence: CASSPTGVGYEQYF. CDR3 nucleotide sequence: TGTGCCAGCAGCCCGACAGGTGTCGGTTACGAGCAGTACTTC.

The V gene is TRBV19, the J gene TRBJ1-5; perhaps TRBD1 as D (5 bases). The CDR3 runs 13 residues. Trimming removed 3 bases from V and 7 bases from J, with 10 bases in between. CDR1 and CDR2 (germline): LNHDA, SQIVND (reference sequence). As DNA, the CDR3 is TGTGCCAGTAGTATGACTTGGGGCCAGCCCCAGCATTTT. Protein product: CASSMTWGQPQHF.

CDR3 sequence: CASSLGTGSDEQFF. The CDR3 region has the DNA TGTGCCAGCAGCTTGGGGACAGGGTCCGATGAGCAGTTCTTC. This chain links TRBV5-4 with TRBJ2-1; 8 bases line up with TRBD1. The CDR3 has 14 amino acids. The germline V gene has CDR1 SGHNT and CDR2 YYREEE (reference sequence). With V trimmed by 0 bases and J by 8 bases, 4 bases remained unmatched.

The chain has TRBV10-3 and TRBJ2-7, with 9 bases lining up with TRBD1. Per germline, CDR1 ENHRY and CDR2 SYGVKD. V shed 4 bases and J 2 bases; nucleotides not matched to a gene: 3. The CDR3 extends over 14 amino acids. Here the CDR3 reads CAISAGTGTYEQYF. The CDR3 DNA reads TGTGCCATCAGTGCTGGGACAGGGACCTACGAGCAGTACTTC.

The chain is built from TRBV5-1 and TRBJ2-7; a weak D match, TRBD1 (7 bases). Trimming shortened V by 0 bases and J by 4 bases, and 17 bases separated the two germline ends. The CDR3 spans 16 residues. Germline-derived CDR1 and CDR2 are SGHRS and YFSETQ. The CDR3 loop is CASSLGPRGVAYEQYF. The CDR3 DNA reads TGCGCCAGCAGCTTGGGCCCCAGGGGGGTAGCGTACGAGCAGTACTTC. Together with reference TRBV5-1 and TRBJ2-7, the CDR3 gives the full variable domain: KAGVTQTPRYLIKTRGQQVTLSCSPISGHRSVSWYQQTPGQGLQFLFEYFSETQRNKGNFPGRFSGRQFSNSRSEMNVSTLELGDSALYLCASSLGPRGVAYEQYFGPGTRLTVT.

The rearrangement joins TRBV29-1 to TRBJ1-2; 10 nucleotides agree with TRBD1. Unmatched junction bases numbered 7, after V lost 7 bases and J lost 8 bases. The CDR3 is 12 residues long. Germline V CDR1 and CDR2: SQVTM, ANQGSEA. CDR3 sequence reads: CSGGDRGGGYTF. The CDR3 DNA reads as TGCAGCGGAGGGGACAGGGGTGGAGGCTACACCTTC.

CDR3 DNA sequence: TGTGCCAGCAGCATTTCCGGGACAGGGGACACCGGGGAGCTGTTTTTT. Amino acids: CASSISGTGDTGELFF. The chain has TRBV13 and TRBJ2-2; 10 bases are shared with TRBD1. The germline V gene has CDR1 PRHDT and CDR2 FYEKMQ (reference sequence). The CDR3 spans 16 residues. V shed 5 bases, J shed 3 bases, and the junction held 6 bases outside the gene matches.

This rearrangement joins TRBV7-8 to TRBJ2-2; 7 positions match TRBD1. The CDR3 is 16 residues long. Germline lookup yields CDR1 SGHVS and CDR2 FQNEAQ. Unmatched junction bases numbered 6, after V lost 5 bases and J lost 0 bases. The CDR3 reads CASSRTGIANTGELFF. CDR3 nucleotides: TGTGCCAGCAGCCGGACAGGAATCGCGAACACCGGGGAGCTGTTTTTT.

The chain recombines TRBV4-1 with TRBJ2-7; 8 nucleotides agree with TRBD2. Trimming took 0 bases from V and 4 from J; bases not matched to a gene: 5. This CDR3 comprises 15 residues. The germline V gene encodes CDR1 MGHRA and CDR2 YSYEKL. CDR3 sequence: CASSQDLAGGYEQYF. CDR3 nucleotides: TGCGCCAGCAGCCAAGATTTGGCGGGGGGTTACGAGCAGTACTTC.

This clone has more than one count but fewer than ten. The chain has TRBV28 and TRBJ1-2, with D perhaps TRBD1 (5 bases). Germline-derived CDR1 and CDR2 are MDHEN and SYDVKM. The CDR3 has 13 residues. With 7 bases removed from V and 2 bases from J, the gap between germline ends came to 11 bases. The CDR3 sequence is CASTSQGNYGYTF. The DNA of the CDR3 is TGTGCCAGCACCAGTCAGGGCAACTATGGCTACACCTTC.

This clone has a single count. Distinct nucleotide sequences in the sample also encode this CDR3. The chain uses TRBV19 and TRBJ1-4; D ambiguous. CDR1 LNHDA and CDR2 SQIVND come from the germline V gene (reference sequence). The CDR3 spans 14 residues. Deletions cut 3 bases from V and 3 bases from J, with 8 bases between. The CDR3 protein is CASSIAGANEKLFF. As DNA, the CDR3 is TGTGCCAGTAGTATCGCCGGAGCTAATGAAAAACTGTTTTTT.

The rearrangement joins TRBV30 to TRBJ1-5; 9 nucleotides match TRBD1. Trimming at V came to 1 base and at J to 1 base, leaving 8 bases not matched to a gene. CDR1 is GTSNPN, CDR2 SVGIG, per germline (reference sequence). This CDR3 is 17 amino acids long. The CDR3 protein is CAWSDYRGQRSNQPQHF. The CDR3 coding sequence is TGTGCCTGGAGTGATTACAGGGGGCAGCGAAGCAATCAGCCCCAGCATTTT.

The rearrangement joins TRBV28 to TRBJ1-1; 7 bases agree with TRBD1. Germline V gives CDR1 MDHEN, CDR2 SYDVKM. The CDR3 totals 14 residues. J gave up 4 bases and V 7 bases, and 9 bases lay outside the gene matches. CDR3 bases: TGTGCCAGCAATCGACAGGGAAGGACCACTGAAGCTTTCTTT. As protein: CASNRQGRTTEAFF.

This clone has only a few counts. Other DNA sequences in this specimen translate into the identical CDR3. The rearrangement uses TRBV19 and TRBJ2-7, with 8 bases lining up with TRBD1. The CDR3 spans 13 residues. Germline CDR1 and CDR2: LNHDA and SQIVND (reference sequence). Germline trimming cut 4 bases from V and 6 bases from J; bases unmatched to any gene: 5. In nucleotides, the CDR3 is TGTGCCAGTAGTACAAGGACAGGGAGCGAGCAGTACTTC. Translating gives CASSTRTGSEQYF.

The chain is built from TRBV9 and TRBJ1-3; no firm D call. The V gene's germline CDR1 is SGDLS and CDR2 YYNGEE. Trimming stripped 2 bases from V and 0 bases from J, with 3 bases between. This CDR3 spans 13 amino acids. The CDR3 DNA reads TGTGCCAGCAGCGTCTACTCTGGAAACACCATATATTTT. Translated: CASSVYSGNTIYF. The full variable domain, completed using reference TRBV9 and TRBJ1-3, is DSGVTQTPKHLITATGQRVTLRCSPRSGDLSVYWYQQSLDQGLQFLIQYYNGEERAKGNILERFSAQQFPDLHSELNLSSLELGDSALYFCASSVYSGNTIYFGEGSWLTVV.